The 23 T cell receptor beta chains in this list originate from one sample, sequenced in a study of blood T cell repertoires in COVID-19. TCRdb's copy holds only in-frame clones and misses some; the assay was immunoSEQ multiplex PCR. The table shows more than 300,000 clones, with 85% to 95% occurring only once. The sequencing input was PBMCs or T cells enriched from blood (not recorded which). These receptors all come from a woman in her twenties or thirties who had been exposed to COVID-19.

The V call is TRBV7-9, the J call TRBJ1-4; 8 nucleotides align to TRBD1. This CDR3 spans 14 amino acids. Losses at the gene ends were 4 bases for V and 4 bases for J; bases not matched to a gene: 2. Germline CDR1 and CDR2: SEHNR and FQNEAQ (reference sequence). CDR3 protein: CASSSGQGNEKLFF. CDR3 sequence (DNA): TGTGCCAGCAGCTCCGGACAGGGTAATGAAAAACTGTTTTTT.

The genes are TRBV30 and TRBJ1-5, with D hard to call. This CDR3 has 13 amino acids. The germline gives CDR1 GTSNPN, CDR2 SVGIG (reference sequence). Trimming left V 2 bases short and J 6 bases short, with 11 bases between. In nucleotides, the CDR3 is TGTGCCTGGAGTTTGGAGGGAGGTCAGCCCCAGCATTTT. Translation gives CAWSLEGGQPQHF.

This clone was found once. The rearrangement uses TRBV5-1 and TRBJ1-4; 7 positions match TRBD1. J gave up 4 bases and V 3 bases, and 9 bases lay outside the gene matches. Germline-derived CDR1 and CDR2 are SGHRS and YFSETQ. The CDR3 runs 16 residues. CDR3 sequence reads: CASSSGTDRRNEKLFF. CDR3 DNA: TGCGCCAGCAGCTCTGGGACGGACAGGCGTAATGAAAAACTGTTTTTT.

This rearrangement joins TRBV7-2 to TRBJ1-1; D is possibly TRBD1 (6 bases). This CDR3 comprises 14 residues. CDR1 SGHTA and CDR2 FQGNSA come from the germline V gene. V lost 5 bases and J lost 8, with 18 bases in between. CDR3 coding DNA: TGTGCCAGCAGCCCCGGGGGGCCGACCCCCGAAGCTTTCTTT. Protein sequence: CASSPGGPTPEAFF.

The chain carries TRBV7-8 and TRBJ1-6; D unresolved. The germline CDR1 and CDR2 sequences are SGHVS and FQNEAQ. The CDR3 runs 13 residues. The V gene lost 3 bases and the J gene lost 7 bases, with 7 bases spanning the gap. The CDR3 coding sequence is TGTGCCAGCAGCTTTGGCAGGAATTCACCCCTCCACTTT. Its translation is CASSFGRNSPLHF.

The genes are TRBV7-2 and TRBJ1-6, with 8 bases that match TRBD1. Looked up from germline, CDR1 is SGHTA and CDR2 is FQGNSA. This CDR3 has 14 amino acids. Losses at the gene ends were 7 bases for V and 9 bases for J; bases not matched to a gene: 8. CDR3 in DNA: TGTGCCAGCACAGTCGACAGGGGAGCTTCACCCCTCCACTTT. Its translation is CASTVDRGASPLHF.

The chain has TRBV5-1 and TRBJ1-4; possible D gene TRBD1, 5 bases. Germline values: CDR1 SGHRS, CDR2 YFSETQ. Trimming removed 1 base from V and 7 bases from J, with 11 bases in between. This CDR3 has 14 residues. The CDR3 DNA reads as TGCGCCAGCAGCTTGACGCAGGGCGTTGAAAAACTGTTTTTT. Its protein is CASSLTQGVEKLFF.

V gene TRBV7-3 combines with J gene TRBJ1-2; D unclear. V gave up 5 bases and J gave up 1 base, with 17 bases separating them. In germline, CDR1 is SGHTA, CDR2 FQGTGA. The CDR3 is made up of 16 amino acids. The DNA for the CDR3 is TGTGCCAGCAGCGCCCGGGAGAGAGAAAATAACTATGGCTACACCTTC. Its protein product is CASSARERENNYGYTF.

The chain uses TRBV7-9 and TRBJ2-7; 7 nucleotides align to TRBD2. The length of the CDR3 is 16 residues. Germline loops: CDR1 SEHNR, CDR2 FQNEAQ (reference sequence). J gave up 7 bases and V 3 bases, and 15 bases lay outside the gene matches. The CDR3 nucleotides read TGTGCCAGCAGCTTGACGTCCGGGACTACCCCTTTGGAGCAGTACTTC. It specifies CASSLTSGTTPLEQYF.

CDR3 in DNA: TGTGCCACCAGCAGAGTAAACTCTCAAGAGACCCAGTACTTC. Protein: CATSRVNSQETQYF. J is TRBJ2-5 and V is TRBV15, with no clear D. From germline, CDR1 is LNHNV and CDR2 YYDKDF (reference sequence). The CDR3 loop spans 14 amino acids. The ends were cut back, 1 base at V and 2 bases at J, with 8 bases in the middle.

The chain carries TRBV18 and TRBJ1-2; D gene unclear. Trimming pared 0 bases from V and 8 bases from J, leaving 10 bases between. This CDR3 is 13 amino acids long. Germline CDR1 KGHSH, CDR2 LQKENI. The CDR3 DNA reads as TGTGCCAGCTCACCACCGGCACTCGGGGGCTACACCTTC. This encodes CASSPPALGGYTF.

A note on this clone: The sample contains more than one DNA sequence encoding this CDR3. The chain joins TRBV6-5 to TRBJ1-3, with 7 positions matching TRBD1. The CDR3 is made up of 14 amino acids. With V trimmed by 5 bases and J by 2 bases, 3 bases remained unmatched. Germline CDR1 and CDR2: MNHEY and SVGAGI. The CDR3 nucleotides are TGTGCCAGCAGTCGACAGGGAACTGGAAACACCATATATTTT. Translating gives CASSRQGTGNTIYF.

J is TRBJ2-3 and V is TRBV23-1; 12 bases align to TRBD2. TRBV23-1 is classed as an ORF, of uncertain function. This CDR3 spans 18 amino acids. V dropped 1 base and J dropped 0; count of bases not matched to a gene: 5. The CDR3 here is CASSQLTSGGQSTDTQYF. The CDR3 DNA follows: TGCGCCAGCAGTCAATTAACTAGCGGGGGGCAAAGCACAGATACGCAGTATTTT.

The CDR3 bases are TGTGCCTCCGGCACAGCGGGGGCCGGGGAGACCCAGTACTTC. Its translation is CASGTAGAGETQYF. The chain is built from TRBV21-1 and TRBJ2-5; TRBD2 is taken as the D call from the table, unchecked against the DNA. TRBV21-1 is a documented pseudogene. This CDR3 is built from 14 residues.

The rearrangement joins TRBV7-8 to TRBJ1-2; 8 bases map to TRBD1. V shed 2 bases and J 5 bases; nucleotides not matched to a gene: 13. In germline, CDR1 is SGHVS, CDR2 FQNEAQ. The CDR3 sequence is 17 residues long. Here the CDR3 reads CASSLIQGAGPSYGYTF. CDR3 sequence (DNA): TGTGCCAGCAGCTTAATTCAGGGGGCTGGCCCCTCGTATGGCTACACCTTC.

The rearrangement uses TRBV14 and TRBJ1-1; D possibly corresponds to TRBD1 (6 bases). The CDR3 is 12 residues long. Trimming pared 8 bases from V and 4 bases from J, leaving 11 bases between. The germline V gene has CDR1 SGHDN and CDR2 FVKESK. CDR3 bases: TGTGCCAGCGGCAGGGGTGCCACTGAAGCTTTCTTT. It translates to CASGRGATEAFF.

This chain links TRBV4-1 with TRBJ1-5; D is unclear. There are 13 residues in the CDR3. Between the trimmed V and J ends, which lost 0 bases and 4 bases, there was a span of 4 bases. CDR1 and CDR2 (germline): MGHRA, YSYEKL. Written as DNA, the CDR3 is TGCGCCAGCAGCCAAGATCAGAATCAGCCCCAGCATTTT. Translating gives CASSQDQNQPQHF.

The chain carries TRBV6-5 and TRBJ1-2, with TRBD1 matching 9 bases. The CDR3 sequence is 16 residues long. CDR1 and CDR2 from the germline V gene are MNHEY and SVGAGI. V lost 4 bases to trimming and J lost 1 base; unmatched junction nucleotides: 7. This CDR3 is CASSWTGDPINYGYTF. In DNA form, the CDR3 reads TGTGCCAGCAGTTGGACAGGGGATCCGATTAACTATGGCTACACCTTC.

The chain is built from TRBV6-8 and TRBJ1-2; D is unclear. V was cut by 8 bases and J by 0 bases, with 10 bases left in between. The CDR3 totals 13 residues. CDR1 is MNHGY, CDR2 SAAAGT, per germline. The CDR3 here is CASGYSPNYGYTF. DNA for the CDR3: TGTGCCAGCGGCTACAGTCCTAACTATGGCTACACCTTC.

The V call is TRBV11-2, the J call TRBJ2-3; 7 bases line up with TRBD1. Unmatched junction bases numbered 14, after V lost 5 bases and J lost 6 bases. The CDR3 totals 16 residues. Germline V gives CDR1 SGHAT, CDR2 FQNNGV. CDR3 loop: CASSPNSRQGADTQYF. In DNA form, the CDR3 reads TGTGCCAGCAGCCCTAATTCGAGACAGGGAGCGGATACGCAGTATTTT.

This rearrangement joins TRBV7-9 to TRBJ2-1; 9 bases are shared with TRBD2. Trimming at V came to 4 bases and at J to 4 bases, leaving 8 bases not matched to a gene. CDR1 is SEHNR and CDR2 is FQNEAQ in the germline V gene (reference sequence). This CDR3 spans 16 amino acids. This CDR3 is CASSSGPAGGYNEQFF. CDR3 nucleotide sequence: TGTGCCAGCAGCTCGGGTCCGGCGGGGGGGTACAATGAGCAGTTCTTC. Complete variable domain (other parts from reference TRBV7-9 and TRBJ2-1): DTGVSQNPRHKITKRGQNVTFRCDPISEHNRLYWYRQTLGQGPEFLTYFQNEAQLEKSRLLSDRFSAERPKGSFSTLEIQRTEQGDSAMYLCASSSGPAGGYNEQFFGPGTRLTVL.

The CDR3 region is CASSLSRSRGGSGGLPDTQYF. In DNA, the CDR3 is TGTGCCAGCAGCTTAAGTCGGTCTCGGGGAGGTAGCGGGGGGTTACCAGATACGCAGTATTTT. The J gene is TRBJ2-3, the V gene TRBV7-3, with 10 bases fitting TRBD2. The CDR3 is 21 amino acids. V lost 1 base and J lost 4; bases outside the gene matches: 20. CDR1 and CDR2 from the germline V gene are SGHTA and FQGTGA. The whole variable domain, filled in from reference TRBV7-3 and TRBJ2-3, reads GAGVSQTPSNKVTEKGKYVELRCDPISGHTALYWYRQSLGQGPEFLIYFQGTGAADDSGLPNDRFFAVRPEGSVSTLKIQRTERGDSAVYLCASSLSRSRGGSGGLPDTQYFGPGTRLTVL.

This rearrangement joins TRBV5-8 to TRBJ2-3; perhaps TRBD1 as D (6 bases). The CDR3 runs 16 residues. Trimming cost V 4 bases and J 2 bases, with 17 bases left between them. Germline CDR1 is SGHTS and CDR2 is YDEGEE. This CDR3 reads CASSLTGTINTDTQYF. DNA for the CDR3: TGTGCCAGCAGCCTCACCGGGACAATTAACACAGATACGCAGTATTTT. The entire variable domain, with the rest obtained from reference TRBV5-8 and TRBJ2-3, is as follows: EAGVTQSPTHLIKTRGQQATLRCSPISGHTSVYWYQQALGLGLQFLLWYDEGEERNRGNFPPRFSGRQFPNYSSELNVNALELEDSALYLCASSLTGTINTDTQYFGPGTRLTVL.